The next 27 T cell receptor beta chains were all read from a single sample in a study of low-dose radiotherapy and immunotherapy resistance in tumors. Time point described: before trial treatment. Priming of first-strand cDNA relied on TRAV- and TRBV-specific primers (covering alpha and beta chains). A constant-region primer paired with the V-primer adapter amplified TCRs over about 20 PCR cycles. TCRdb independently ran MiXCR on the reads; one entry per CDR3 protein. The sample has approximately 90,000 distinct CDR3 sequences; roughly a sixth are singletons. The specimen comprised PBMCs, sampled before treatment. The source of these receptors is a male donor with prostate cancer.

Many counts were recorded for this clonotype. The chain employs TRBV18 and TRBJ2-6; D may be TRBD1 (6 bases). From germline, CDR1 is KGHSH and CDR2 LQKENI. The germline V and J ends were trimmed by 3 bases and 2 bases, with 11 bases remaining between them. This CDR3 has 16 residues. CDR3 in amino acids: CASSPRGSTGANVLTF. The CDR3 coding sequence is TGTGCCAGCTCACCCAGGGGCAGTACTGGGGCCAACGTCCTGACTTTC.

This clonotype was observed at least ten times. The gene calls are TRBV5-4 and TRBJ1-2; TRBD1 agrees at 9 bases. The length of the CDR3 is 14 residues. V trimming: 4 bases; J trimming: 3 bases; junction bases outside the gene matches: 4. Germline V gene lookup returns CDR1 SGHNT and CDR2 YYREEE (reference sequence). The CDR3 loop is CASSIQGADYGYTF. CDR3 nucleotide sequence: TGTGCCAGCAGCATACAGGGGGCTGACTATGGCTACACCTTC. Supplemented by reference TRBV5-4 and TRBJ1-2, the full variable domain reads ETGVTQSPTHLIKTRGQQVTLRCSSQSGHNTVSWYQQALGQGPQFIFQYYREEENGRGNFPPRFSGLQFPNYSSELNVNALELDDSALYLCASSIQGADYGYTFGSGTRLTVV.

The chain uses TRBV6-1 and TRBJ2-1, with 16 bases matching TRBD2. With V trimmed by 5 bases and J by 8 bases, 9 bases remained unmatched. This CDR3 region has 17 residues. Germline CDR1 and CDR2: MNHNS and SASEGT. CDR3 loop: CASSWGTSGGALDEQFF. In nucleotides, the CDR3 is TGTGCCAGCAGTTGGGGGACTAGCGGGGGGGCTCTCGATGAGCAGTTCTTC.

In its sample, this clonotype is medium-sized. The chain employs TRBV11-2 and TRBJ2-5, with 7 nucleotides matching TRBD2. CDR3 size: 13 residues. Looked up from germline, CDR1 is SGHAT and CDR2 is FQNNGV. J gave up 3 bases and V 5 bases, and 3 bases lay outside the gene matches. CDR3 residues: CASSRGEKETQYF. CDR3 coding DNA: TGTGCCAGCAGCCGGGGGGAGAAAGAGACCCAGTACTTC.

This clonotype showed up many times. The chain couples TRBV19 to TRBJ2-7; perhaps TRBD1 as D (6 bases). The CDR3 spans 12 residues. V was clipped by 3 bases and J by 6 bases, with 9 bases between them. Germline V lookup: CDR1 LNHDA, CDR2 SQIVND (reference sequence). This CDR3 is CASSMARGEQYF. For the CDR3, the DNA is TGTGCCAGTAGTATGGCCAGGGGCGAGCAGTACTTC.

This clonotype was counted many times. V and J are TRBV18 and TRBJ2-5, with D perhaps TRBD2 (5 bases). The length of the CDR3 is 13 residues. V lost 4 bases and J lost 4, with 10 bases in between. CDR1 is KGHSH and CDR2 is LQKENI in the germline V gene. CDR3 loop: CASSREGGETQYF. DNA for the CDR3: TGTGCCAGCTCACGCGAAGGAGGAGAGACCCAGTACTTC. The full variable domain, its missing parts supplied by reference TRBV18 and TRBJ2-5, is NAGVMQNPRHLVRRRGQEARLRCSPMKGHSHVYWYRQLPEEGLKFMVYLQKENIIDESGMPKERFSAEFPKEGPSILRIQQVVRGDSAAYFCASSREGGETQYFGPGTRLLVL.

This clonotype was found many times. The chain has TRBV11-2 and TRBJ2-3; 8 bases match TRBD2. This CDR3 is 16 amino acids long. The V and J ends lost 2 bases and 2 bases, in that order; junction bases with no gene match: 6. CDR1 is SGHAT, CDR2 FQNNGV, per germline. The CDR3 coding sequence is TGTGCCAGCAGCTTAATCGGGGGGGCGACCACAGATACGCAGTATTTT. Translated, it gives CASSLIGGATTDTQYF.

Points on this clonotype: A junction boundary mismatches the germline segment, possibly from a read error. The rearrangement links TRBV29-1 to TRBJ2-5, with TRBD1 identical over 9 bases. CDR1 is SQVTM, CDR2 ANQGSEA, per germline. The CDR3 has 16 amino acids. The CDR3 DNA sequence: TGCAGCGCCCGTCGGACAGGGGCTAGCGAGAGGGAGACCCGGTACTTC. Translated: CSARRTGASERETRYF.

The chain carries TRBV18 and TRBJ2-3; no reliable D call. CDR3 length: 15 residues. The germline V gene encodes CDR1 KGHSH and CDR2 LQKENI. V was trimmed by 0 bases and J by 1 base, leaving 8 bases between them. The CDR3 spells CASSPPGAGTDTQYF. In nucleotides, the CDR3 is TGTGCCAGCTCACCACCTGGTGCGGGCACAGATACGCAGTATTTT.

The sample holds many counts of this clonotype. The chain links TRBV21-1 to TRBJ1-1; the DNA was not compared with TRBD1, the D call given in the table. TRBV21-1 is reported as a pseudogene. CDR3 size: 14 residues. This CDR3 is CASSKSTGETEAFF. CDR3 coding DNA: TGTGCCAGCAGCAAATCGACAGGGGAAACTGAAGCTTTCTTT.

In this sample, this clonotype turned up many times. This chain connects TRBV10-2 to TRBJ2-3; 9 nucleotides match TRBD2. V gave up 10 bases and J gave up 4 bases; unmatched junction bases: 15. CDR1 and CDR2 from the germline V gene are WSHSY and SAAADI. The CDR3 length is 16 residues. The DNA of the CDR3 is TGCGCCACTACGGGGGTTAGCGGGGGCCTGGCAGATACGCAGTATTTT. It yields the protein CATTGVSGGLADTQYF.

This clonotype appeared many times. This chain uses TRBV27 with TRBJ2-7; TRBD2 agrees at 7 bases. The CDR3 is made up of 13 amino acids. CDR1 and CDR2 (germline): MNHEY, SMNVEV (reference sequence). The J segment lost 5 bases and the V segment lost 4 bases, leaving 5 bases of the junction unmatched. As DNA, the CDR3 is TGTGCCAGCAGTTCCAGCGGGGTCAACGAGCAGTACTTC. Translated: CASSSSGVNEQYF.

This clonotype was seen at least ten times. The V call is TRBV5-6, the J call TRBJ2-7, with D possibly called TRBD1 or TRBD2 (6 bases each). V lost 2 bases and J 2 bases, leaving 14 bases between the germline ends. CDR3 length equals 15 residues. Germline V gene sequence: CDR1 SGHDT, CDR2 YYEEEE. CDR3 loop: CASSFIGRTAYEQYF. CDR3 bases: TGTGCCAGCAGCTTTATTGGGAGGACAGCCTACGAGCAGTACTTC. The complete variable domain, with remaining parts taken from reference TRBV5-6 and TRBJ2-7, reads DAGVTQSPTHLIKTRGQQVTLRCSPKSGHDTVSWYQQALGQGPQFIFQYYEEEERQRGNFPDRFSGHQFPNYSSELNVNALLLGDSALYLCASSFIGRTAYEQYFGPGTRLTVT.

Ten or more counts support this clonotype. CDR3 sequence reads: CASSLLGGEVDTQYF. The CDR3 nucleotides are TGTGCCAGCAGCTTACTTGGCGGGGAGGTAGATACGCAGTATTTT. The chain joins TRBV7-9 to TRBJ2-3, with D possibly TRBD2 on 6 matching bases. Germline V gene lookup returns CDR1 SEHNR and CDR2 FQNEAQ (reference sequence). This CDR3 contains 15 residues. V was trimmed by 2 bases and J by 5 bases, leaving 14 bases between them. The whole variable domain, filled in from reference TRBV7-9 and TRBJ2-3, reads DTGVSQNPRHKITKRGQNVTFRCDPISEHNRLYWYRQTLGQGPEFLTYFQNEAQLEKSRLLSDRFSAERPKGSFSTLEIQRTEQGDSAMYLCASSLLGGEVDTQYFGPGTRLTVL.

This clonotype was recorded many times. V gene TRBV6-2 or TRBV6-3 combines with J gene TRBJ2-2; TRBD2 matches at 7 bases. Trimming cost V 6 bases and J 2 bases; bases outside gene matches: 3. Germline V CDR1 and CDR2: MNHEY, SVGEGT. The CDR3 has 14 residues. The chain's CDR3 is CASRSGINTGELFF. In DNA, the CDR3 is TGTGCCAGCAGGAGCGGGATAAACACCGGGGAGCTGTTTTTT.

This clonotype was detected many times. J is TRBJ2-3 and V is TRBV7-2; D possibly corresponds to TRBD2 (7 bases). Trimming removed 3 bases at V and 6 bases at J, with 16 bases between. The length of the CDR3 is 15 residues. The germline V gene has CDR1 SGHTA and CDR2 FQGNSA. The DNA for the CDR3 is TGTGCCAGCAGCTTTACGGGGGGCGCCGGGGATACGCAGTATTTT. This codes for CASSFTGGAGDTQYF.

Ten or more counts support this clonotype. This sequence joins TRBV7-6 and TRBJ2-2; D call uncertain. V lost 8 bases and J lost 6, with 10 bases in between. CDR1 and CDR2 from the germline V gene are SGHVS and FNYEAQ. This CDR3 region has 12 residues. CDR3 DNA: TGTGCCAGCGCTGGGGTTGCCGGGGAGCTGTTTTTT. It encodes CASAGVAGELFF.

The chain links TRBV19 to TRBJ2-7, with 7 bases that match TRBD1. V was clipped by 5 bases and J by 0 bases; unmatched bases: 7. Germline lookup yields CDR1 LNHDA and CDR2 SQIVND (reference sequence). The CDR3 extends over 15 amino acids. The CDR3 here is CASSVGTESSYEQYF. CDR3 coding DNA: TGTGCCAGTAGTGTCGGGACAGAGAGCTCCTACGAGCAGTACTTC.

This clonotype was detected ten times or more. The CDR3 is CASSSRGTEAFF. CDR3 sequence (DNA): TGTGCCAGCAGCTCTAGGGGGACTGAAGCTTTCTTT. This sequence joins TRBV7-9 and TRBJ1-1; D might be TRBD1 (6 bases). V was pared by 4 bases and J by 5 bases, with 8 bases between. Germline V gene sequence: CDR1 SEHNR, CDR2 FQNEAQ (reference sequence). CDR3 size: 12 residues.

In the case of this clonotype: A far larger clone is only one base removed, so a read error is likely. V gene TRBV5-1 combines with J gene TRBJ2-1; D ambiguous. Trimming left V 4 bases short and J 10 bases short, with 15 bases between. The germline V gene encodes CDR1 SGHRS and CDR2 YFSETQ. CDR3 size: 13 residues. Here the CDR3 reads CASSMRRTYEQFF. DNA of the CDR3: TGCGCCAGCAGCATGAGACGGACCTACGAGCAGTTCTTC.

This clonotype was observed many times. The chain links TRBV5-1 to TRBJ1-4; D remains unclear. The ends were cut back, 0 bases at V and 1 base at J, with 4 bases in the middle. CDR1 is SGHRS, CDR2 YFSETQ, per germline. CDR3 length equals 14 residues. CDR3 region: CASSLGGTNEKLFF. CDR3 nucleotide sequence: TGCGCCAGCAGCTTGGGCGGAACTAATGAAAAACTGTTTTTT.

This clonotype was recorded at least ten times. The chain has TRBV5-1 and TRBJ1-3, with 7 bases fitting TRBD1. This CDR3 region has 17 residues. Per germline, CDR1 SGHRS and CDR2 YFSETQ. V shed 4 bases, J shed 0 bases, and the junction held 10 bases outside the gene matches. CDR3 residues: CASSERQGWGSGNTIYF. The DNA of the CDR3 is TGCGCCAGCAGCGAGCGACAGGGCTGGGGCTCTGGAAACACCATATATTTT. Looking up the rest from reference TRBV5-1 and TRBJ1-3 gives the full variable domain: KAGVTQTPRYLIKTRGQQVTLSCSPISGHRSVSWYQQTPGQGLQFLFEYFSETQRNKGNFPGRFSGRQFSNSRSEMNVSTLELGDSALYLCASSERQGWGSGNTIYFGEGSWLTVV.

This clonotype was observed many times. The rearrangement uses TRBV4-1 and TRBJ2-7; D may be TRBD1 (6 bases). V lost 1 base and J lost 2, with 15 bases in between. The CDR3 has 16 residues. The germline CDR1 and CDR2 sequences are MGHRA and YSYEKL. DNA for the CDR3: TGCGCCAGCAGCCAAGGCGAGGGACACCCCACCTACGAGCAGTACTTC. Translated: CASSQGEGHPTYEQYF.

This clonotype was observed many times. The rearrangement uses TRBV11-2 and TRBJ2-5; 10 bases agree with TRBD1. V lost 5 bases to trimming and J lost 1 base; unmatched junction nucleotides: 1. The CDR3 covers 14 residues. In germline, CDR1 is SGHAT, CDR2 FQNNGV. CDR3 protein: CASSRDRGQETQYF. DNA for the CDR3: TGTGCCAGCAGCCGGGACAGGGGCCAAGAGACCCAGTACTTC.

This clonotype showed up many times. The chain links TRBV7-6 to TRBJ2-5; D uncertain. V lost 1 base and J lost 4, with 13 bases in between. The CDR3 runs to 15 residues. Germline assignment: CDR1 SGHVS and CDR2 FNYEAQ. The CDR3 region has the DNA TGTGCCAGCAGCTTAGAGTTTACAAGTGGAGAGACCCAGTACTTC. This translates into CASSLEFTSGETQYF.

Ten or more counts support this clonotype. The rearrangement uses TRBV4-1 and TRBJ1-4; TRBD1 is a possible D gene (6 bases). The CDR3 totals 17 residues. The V gene's germline CDR1 is MGHRA and CDR2 YSYEKL. V was trimmed by 0 bases and J by 6 bases, leaving 17 bases between them. CDR3 nucleotides: TGCGCCAGCAGCCAAGACCTGATGGGGGGCGCGTATGAAAAACTGTTTTTT. It encodes CASSQDLMGGAYEKLFF.

This clonotype was picked up many times. This chain joins TRBV5-8 and TRBJ2-5, with D possibly being TRBD2 (7 bases). Germline CDR1 and CDR2: SGHTS and YDEGEE. The CDR3 covers 18 residues. Trimming shortened V by 2 bases and J by 5 bases, and 25 bases separated the two germline ends. The CDR3 DNA sequence: TGTGCCAGCAGCTTAAGGTTCATGGGGGGGCCTTGGGAGGAGACCCAGTACTTC. Translating it yields CASSLRFMGGPWEETQYF.